The 7 T cell receptor beta chains in this list originate from one sample, sequenced in a study of blood T cells in healthy people across ages. Primed by a sample-barcoded 5' primer and a J-beta primer mix, a second PCR proceeded for roughly 7 to 12 cycles. TCRdb re-called the 5' RACE reads with MiXCR, one entry per CDR3 protein. Of 1.5 million to 2 million distinct CDR3 sequences in the sample, about 28% were seen once. Sequencing input: blood. The receptors originated from a woman in her 30s in good health.

This clonotype occurred many times. This sequence joins TRBV12-3 or TRBV12-4 and TRBJ2-5, with TRBD1 identical over 10 bases. Trimming took 6 bases from V and 3 from J; bases not matched to a gene: 7. The CDR3 consists of 15 residues. CDR3 in amino acids: CASSRGTGAEETQYF. The CDR3 coding sequence is TGTGCCAGCAGCCGGGGGACAGGGGCGGAAGAGACCCAGTACTTC.

This clonotype was counted at least ten times. The V and J genes are TRBV20-1 and TRBJ2-7; 9 bases agree with TRBD2. Per germline, CDR1 DFQATT and CDR2 SNEGSKA (reference sequence). CDR3 length: 13 residues. V shed 5 bases and J 6 bases; nucleotides not matched to a gene: 8. The CDR3, as DNA: TGCAGTGCTCTGCTAGCGGGGACCGGCGAGCAGTACTTC. Translation: CSALLAGTGEQYF.

The V and J genes are TRBV9 and TRBJ2-7; tentative D call: TRBD2 (5 bases). CDR3 length equals 14 residues. The V gene's germline CDR1 is SGDLS and CDR2 YYNGEE. V was clipped by 3 bases and J by 7 bases, with 17 bases between them. CDR3 amino acids: CASSATNTDNEQYF. CDR3 sequence (DNA): TGTGCCAGCAGCGCGACTAATACCGACAATGAGCAGTACTTC.

A remark on this clonotype: A far more abundant clone sits one base away, making this likely a read error. The gene calls are TRBV7-2 and TRBJ2-4, with a tentative D call TRBD2 (5 bases). This CDR3 has 14 residues. V lost 5 bases to trimming and J lost 13 bases, with 21 bases between them. The germline gives CDR1 SGHTA, CDR2 FQGNSA. CDR3 DNA: TGTGCCAGCAGCCTAGTGGGGAGTTCCTACAAGCAGTACTTC. The encoded protein is CASSLVGSSYKQYF. Based on the CDR3 plus reference TRBV7-2 and TRBJ2-4, the full variable domain is GAGVSQSPSNKVTEKGKDVELRCDPISGHTALYWYRQSLGQGLEFLIYFQGNSAPDKSGLPSDRFSAERTGGSVSTLTIQRTQQEDSAVYLCASSLVGSSYKQYFGAGTRLSVL.

About this clonotype itself: A much larger clone is a single base away; this may be a read error. The genes are TRBV29-1 and TRBJ2-5; 12 bases are shared with TRBD2. The J call is in doubt because the DNA end fits TRBJ2-7 better. The germline gives CDR1 SQVTM, CDR2 ANQGSEA. The CDR3 is 15 amino acids. The CDR3 nucleotides read TGCAGCGTTGAAGAAGGGACTAGCGGGTGTTACGAGCAGTACTTC. Translating it yields CSVEEGTSGCYEQYF.

This clonotype was seen more than once but under ten times. A clone one base away is much larger, so this may be a read error. The rearrangement links TRBV27 to TRBJ2-7; 10 nucleotides agree with TRBD1. Trimming cost V 5 bases and J 6 bases; bases outside gene matches: 16. CDR1 and CDR2 from the germline V gene are MNHEY and SMNVEV (reference sequence). The CDR3 totals 17 residues. As DNA, the CDR3 is TGTGCCAGCAGTAATTTCCTCCGGGACAGGGGAGGTGGCGAGCAGTACTTC. It specifies CASSNFLRDRGGGEQYF.

This sequence joins TRBV7-9 and TRBJ2-1, with D perhaps TRBD2 (6 bases). The CDR3 runs 15 residues. V was shortened by 3 bases and J by 9 bases, with 18 bases between the two germline ends. Germline-derived CDR1 and CDR2 are SEHNR and FQNEAQ (reference sequence). The DNA for the CDR3 is TGTGCCAGCAGCTTTTCGGAGGGTACTTACGGTGAGCAGTTCTTC. Translation gives CASSFSEGTYGEQFF.